This T cell receptor (beta chain) was sequenced in a study of shared clonotypes between healthy human individuals. Study-wide background: CD4 naive and memory got three plates each, CD8 naive two, CD8 memory one. General study points: Non-shared clonotypes displayed generation probabilities falling below those of clonotypes present in all four donors. The study drew on few donors, limiting represented genetic and exposure-history diversity. Among the subsets, naive ones generally showed larger estimated richness than memory ones.

Naive CD8 cells, CD45RO-negative and positively selected for CCR7, excluded terminally differentiated effector memory CD45RA+ cells. A word on this clone: Its antigen is not identified.

This table comes from immunoSEQ multiplex PCR, and its TCRdb copy is limited to in-frame clones, with some not included. The sample holds more than 2 million clones; about 95% are singletons and the top ten take about 1.1%. This receptor was obtained from a man younger than 30 in good health. Sequencing was done on a sample of naive CD8+ T cells sorted from blood.

CDR3 in amino acids: CASSLSGTSGYNEQFF. CDR3 bases: TGTGCCAGCTCACTATCCGGGACTAGCGGCTACAATGAGCAGTTCTTC. V and J are TRBV18 and TRBJ2-1; 11 nucleotides match TRBD2. Trimming took 4 bases from V and 3 from J; bases not matched to a gene: 5. The CDR3 totals 16 residues. Germline assignment: CDR1 KGHSH and CDR2 LQKENI. Supplemented by reference TRBV18 and TRBJ2-1, the full variable domain reads NAGVMQNPRHLVRRRGQEARLRCSPMKGHSHVYWYRQLPEEGLKFMVYLQKENIIDESGMPKERFSAEFPKEGPSILRIQQVVRGDSAAYFCASSLSGTSGYNEQFFGPGTRLTVL.